In this sample, the clone carrying this T cell receptor (beta chain) turned up a few times. Germline CDR1 DFQATT, CDR2 SNEGSKA (reference sequence). This CDR3 contains 13 residues. V lost 3 bases and J lost 2, with 11 bases in between. The sample is drawn from a study of molecular identifiers for immune sequencing clone quantification. In TCRdb, the PCR reads were re-called with MiXCR into one record per CDR3 protein. The data hold about half a million distinct CDR3 sequences, with 20% to 25% observed a single time. The clonotype comes from a human donor in good health. Some libraries in this study had Jurkat cell RNA spiked in. The sequenced material came from naive CD8+ T cells from blood, with Jurkat cell RNA spiked in. The subset was: FACS-sorted CD8+CD4-CCR7+CD45RA+ naive T cells. The gene calls are TRBV20-1 and TRBJ2-7; D unclear. CDR3 DNA sequence: TGCAGTGCTAGTTTCCCAGAGGCCTACGAGCAGTACTTC. Translation gives CSASFPEAYEQYF.